This TCR beta chain was sequenced in a study of long-term antiretroviral therapy in people with HIV. Study results and caveats: Clones with expansion before ART led the repertoire at all time points.

Assay version v3.0 of immunoSEQ was used, and it was run at survey level. Researchers set sequencing to target about 35,000-55,000 T-cell genomes per sample. Sequenced by immunoSEQ multiplex PCR; TCRdb stores in-frame clones only, minus some. The sample consists of about 33,000 clones, 60% to 85% of them appearing once. CDR3 size: 14 residues. Germline trimming cut 2 bases from V and 5 bases from J; bases unmatched to any gene: 2. From germline, CDR1 is MGHRA and CDR2 YSYEKL. Concerning this clone itself: What it binds is not known.

The sequence derives from a woman in her 50s with HIV. The sample in question was unsorted PBMCs, obtained 2 years after starting antiretroviral therapy. V and J are TRBV4-1 and TRBJ2-1, with 8 nucleotides matching TRBD2. CDR3 amino acids: CASSQPGGNNEQFF. The CDR3 coding sequence is TGCGCCAGCAGCCAACCGGGGGGGAACAATGAGCAGTTCTTC.